The subject of this entry is one T cell receptor beta chain. Its antigen remains unidentified. The CDR3 is 16 residues long. In germline, CDR1 is SGHNT, CDR2 YENEEA. V lost 5 bases and J lost 1; bases outside the gene matches: 7. These data are taken from a study of shared clonotypes between healthy human individuals. Across the whole study: Three plates each covered CD4 naive and memory; CD8 naive two, CD8 memory one.

Study-wide results and caveats: Relative to their counterparts shared across all four donors, non-shared clonotypes exhibited diminished generation probabilities.

Produced via immunoSEQ multiplex PCR; TCRdb's table is partial and in-frame only. The sample holds just over 2,000,000 clones; 95% are singletons and the top ten take under 0.15%. The sequence was collected from a man between 18 and 35 years old in good health. This chain connects TRBV11-3 to TRBJ2-5; 10 bases match TRBD2. The specimen was naive CD4+ T cells sorted from blood. As to subset: CD45RA+ positively selected. The CDR3, as DNA: TGTGCCAGCAGCCTTGGGGCTAGCGGGGGCCAAGAGACCCAGTACTTC. Translating it yields CASSLGASGGQETQYF.